The 30 T cell receptor beta chains listed next were all sequenced from one sample in a study of control samples from healthy donors and cancer patients. Sequenced by immunoSEQ multiplex PCR; TCRdb stores in-frame clones only, minus some. The profile shows 150,000 to 200,000 clones, around 90% of them singletons. Material: blood. The receptors were sampled from a woman aged 40 to 50 in good health.

This chain connects TRBV7-2 to TRBJ2-5; D might be TRBD1 or TRBD2, each matching 5 bases. The ends were cut back, 4 bases at V and 7 bases at J, with 10 bases in the middle. There are 12 residues in the CDR3. Germline V CDR1 and CDR2: SGHTA, FQGNSA. The CDR3 DNA is TGTGCCAGCAGCTCTATTGGGGGGACCCAGTACTTC. Protein: CASSSIGGTQYF.

This chain joins TRBV10-3 and TRBJ2-1, with TRBD2 matching over 9 bases. The CDR3 runs 15 residues. Trimming removed 1 base from V and 8 bases from J; junction bases left unmatched: 6. The V gene's germline CDR1 is ENHRY and CDR2 SYGVKD. The DNA for the CDR3 is TGTGCCATCAGTGAGTTTGCGGGGGGGCTGGATGAGCAGTTCTTC. It yields the protein CAISEFAGGLDEQFF.

CDR3 protein: CASSVGGGAYTYEQYF. In DNA, the CDR3 is TGTGCCAGCAGCGTCGGCGGGGGGGCGTATACCTACGAGCAGTACTTC. The chain carries TRBV27 and TRBJ2-7, with 9 bases identical to TRBD2. V shed 6 bases, J shed 2 bases, and the junction held 11 bases outside the gene matches. Germline V CDR1 and CDR2: MNHEY, SMNVEV (reference sequence). The CDR3 has 16 amino acids.

The V call is TRBV5-1, the J call TRBJ1-1; D not resolved. The CDR3 runs to 13 residues. The ends were cut back, 2 bases at V and 1 base at J, with 6 bases in the middle. Germline V gene data show CDR1 as SGHRS and CDR2 as YFSETQ. CDR3 sequence reads: CASSLQRNTEAFF. For the CDR3, the DNA is TGCGCCAGCAGCTTACAGCGGAACACTGAAGCTTTCTTT.

In its sample, this clone was seen once. This chain links TRBV5-8 with TRBJ1-1; maybe TRBD1 (5 bases). The V end lost 4 bases, the J end lost 3 bases, and 10 bases lay between the germline ends. The germline CDR1 and CDR2 sequences are SGHTS and YDEGEE. There are 13 residues in the CDR3. The CDR3 DNA follows: TGTGCCAGCAGCGTTGGGACCGACACTGAAGCTTTCTTT. This sequence encodes CASSVGTDTEAFF.

This chain links TRBV20-1 with TRBJ2-7; D tentatively fits TRBD1 or TRBD2 (6 bases each). The germline V gene encodes CDR1 DFQATT and CDR2 SNEGSKA (reference sequence). The length of the CDR3 is 14 residues. Trimming took 3 bases from V and 5 from J, leaving 17 bases between them. CDR3 protein: CSASAGQGRHEQYF. CDR3 DNA: TGCAGTGCTAGTGCTGGGCAGGGGAGGCACGAGCAGTACTTC.

The chain employs TRBV18 and TRBJ2-2; 7 bases are a match to TRBD2. There are 16 residues in the CDR3. Germline V lookup: CDR1 KGHSH, CDR2 LQKENI. V gave up 4 bases and J gave up 5 bases; unmatched junction bases: 10. The CDR3 bases are TGTGCCAGCTCACTGCTGGACCCGGGACTAACCGGGGAGCTGTTTTTT. Translated: CASSLLDPGLTGELFF. Filled out from reference TRBV18 and TRBJ2-2, the complete variable domain reads NAGVMQNPRHLVRRRGQEARLRCSPMKGHSHVYWYRQLPEEGLKFMVYLQKENIIDESGMPKERFSAEFPKEGPSILRIQQVVRGDSAAYFCASSLLDPGLTGELFFGEGSRLTVL.

The V call is TRBV10-3, the J call TRBJ2-3, with TRBD2 identical over 9 bases. With V trimmed by 5 bases and J by 1 base, 10 bases remained unmatched. The germline V gene encodes CDR1 ENHRY and CDR2 SYGVKD. The CDR3 is 17 residues long. The CDR3 region is CAISTNGAGGGTDTQYF. CDR3 DNA: TGTGCCATCAGTACGAACGGCGCGGGGGGGGGCACAGATACGCAGTATTTT.

This chain connects TRBV3-1 (or the pseudogene TRBV3-2) to TRBJ2-3, with 7 positions matching TRBD2. Per the germline V gene, CDR1 is LGHDT and CDR2 is YNNKEL (reference sequence). The trim removed 6 bases at V and 11 bases at J, leaving 8 bases unmatched. The CDR3 loop spans 12 amino acids. The CDR3 bases are TGTGCCAGCAGTCTCGGGCCTAGCGGGCAGTATTTT. This translates into CASSLGPSGQYF.

The rearrangement joins TRBV5-3 to TRBJ1-5; D is ambiguous. TRBV5-3 is sorted into the ORF group, with uncertain function. CDR3 length equals 11 residues. The CDR3 reads CAAQGCQPQHF. CDR3 nucleotide sequence: TGTGCGGCTCAAGGTTGTCAGCCCCAGCATTTT.

There are a few counts of this clone. The rearrangement uses TRBV9 and TRBJ1-2; D remains ambiguous. With 0 bases removed from V and 1 base from J, the gap between germline ends came to 4 bases. Germline values: CDR1 SGDLS, CDR2 YYNGEE. The CDR3 loop spans 13 amino acids. CDR3 region: CASSVDINYGYTF. Here the CDR3 DNA reads TGTGCCAGCAGCGTAGATATTAACTATGGCTACACCTTC.

DNA for the CDR3: TGTGCTAGTGGAACAACAGGGTACAATGAGCAGTTCTTC. It translates to CASGTTGYNEQFF. The chain employs TRBV12-5 and TRBJ2-1; the D gene is possibly TRBD1 (6 bases). The V gene's germline CDR1 is LGHNT and CDR2 FRNRAP. V was pared by 6 bases and J by 4 bases, with 10 bases between. The CDR3 is 13 residues long. Supplemented by reference TRBV12-5 and TRBJ2-1, the full variable domain reads DARVTQTPRHKVTEMGQEVTMRCQPILGHNTVFWYRQTMMQGLELLAYFRNRAPLDDSGMPKDRFSAEMPDATLATLKIQPSEPRDSAVYFCASGTTGYNEQFFGPGTRLTVL.

The V and J genes are TRBV7-9 and TRBJ2-1; D uncertain. Germline lookup yields CDR1 SEHNR and CDR2 FQNEAQ (reference sequence). V lost 8 bases and J 2 bases, leaving 4 bases between the germline ends. The length of the CDR3 is 11 residues. The DNA of the CDR3 is TGTGCCAGCGGCACCTACAATGAGCAGTTCTTC. As protein: CASGTYNEQFF.

The chain carries TRBV5-1 and TRBJ1-1; D is uncertain. Trimming removed 4 bases at V and 1 base at J, with 17 bases between. The CDR3 runs 16 residues. Germline V gene data show CDR1 as SGHRS and CDR2 as YFSETQ. The CDR3 region has the DNA TGCGCCAGCAGCCACAAGGAAATTCATCAGAACACTGAAGCTTTCTTT. Translated: CASSHKEIHQNTEAFF.

The chain recombines TRBV18 with TRBJ2-3; no clear D. V lost 2 bases and J 4 bases, leaving 10 bases between the germline ends. Germline loops: CDR1 KGHSH, CDR2 LQKENI. The length of the CDR3 is 14 residues. The DNA for the CDR3 is TGTGCCAGCTCACCAGGTTACGACGCAGATACGCAGTATTTT. This translates into CASSPGYDADTQYF. Combining the CDR3 with reference TRBV18 and TRBJ2-3 gives the whole variable domain NAGVMQNPRHLVRRRGQEARLRCSPMKGHSHVYWYRQLPEEGLKFMVYLQKENIIDESGMPKERFSAEFPKEGPSILRIQQVVRGDSAAYFCASSPGYDADTQYFGPGTRLTVL.

The J gene is TRBJ1-4, the V gene TRBV19; D ambiguous. Germline CDR1 is LNHDA and CDR2 is SQIVND (reference sequence). The CDR3 sequence is 14 residues long. Trimming removed 3 bases from V and 2 bases from J, with 7 bases in between. The CDR3 bases are TGTGCCAGTAGTATCCTCGACACTAATGAAAAACTGTTTTTT. The encoded protein is CASSILDTNEKLFF.

The J gene is TRBJ2-5, the V gene TRBV5-6, with D possibly matching TRBD1 (6 bases). Germline V gene data show CDR1 as SGHDT and CDR2 as YYEEEE. V lost 6 bases and J lost 2, with 11 bases in between. This CDR3 contains 13 residues. CDR3 loop: CASTDGQQETQYF. CDR3 nucleotide sequence: TGTGCCAGCACCGACGGACAGCAAGAGACCCAGTACTTC.

The chain uses TRBV2 and TRBJ2-7; a weak D match, TRBD1 (5 bases). Germline CDR1 SNHLY, CDR2 FYNNEI. This CDR3 contains 14 residues. V shed 7 bases and J shed 0 bases, with 13 bases lying between them. Here the CDR3 reads CASTEDTDSYEQYF. In DNA form, the CDR3 reads TGTGCCAGCACTGAGGACACCGACTCCTACGAGCAGTACTTC.

The chain has TRBV29-1 and TRBJ1-2, with 9 bases that match TRBD1. The CDR3 is 13 residues long. The V segment lost 7 bases and the J segment 5 bases; nucleotides outside the gene matches: 8. Germline V gives CDR1 SQVTM, CDR2 ANQGSEA. Here the CDR3 DNA reads TGCAGCGCCACACAGGGGGCGCGGTATGGCTACACCTTC. This encodes CSATQGARYGYTF.

The chain recombines TRBV27 with TRBJ2-5, with D maybe TRBD1 (5 bases). V shed 6 bases and J shed 2 bases, with 10 bases lying between them. The germline V gene has CDR1 MNHEY and CDR2 SMNVEV (reference sequence). This CDR3 has 13 residues. The CDR3: CASSQGEQETQYF. The CDR3 nucleotides read TGTGCCAGCAGCCAAGGGGAACAAGAGACCCAGTACTTC.

The rearrangement joins TRBV15 to TRBJ1-1; maybe TRBD1 (5 bases). The CDR3 is made up of 13 amino acids. V dropped 1 base and J dropped 10 bases, with 13 bases sitting between them. From germline, CDR1 is LNHNV and CDR2 YYDKDF (reference sequence). The CDR3 region has the DNA TGTGCCACCAGCAGAGGCAGGTTTGGGGGAGCTTTCTTT. Protein product: CATSRGRFGGAFF. Full variable domain (remainder filled in from reference TRBV15 and TRBJ1-1): DAMVIQNPRYQVTQFGKPVTLSCSQTLNHNVMYWYQQKSSQAPKLLFHYYDKDFNNEADTPDNFQSRRPNTSFCFLDIRSPGLGDTAMYLCATSRGRFGGAFFGQGTRLTVV.

As for this clone: Sequence at one end of the junction differs from germline and may be a read error. The rearrangement joins TRBV7-3 to TRBJ1-4; no clear D. Germline V gene lookup returns CDR1 SGHTA and CDR2 FQGTGA. The CDR3 contains 11 residues. CDR3 DNA: TGTGCCAGCAGCTTCACTCCGGGAGGGATTTTT. Protein: CASSFTPGGIF.

As regards this clone: Since a much larger clone is just one base distant, this may be a read error. The J gene is TRBJ1-6, the V gene TRBV7-2; D not certain. The CDR3 spans 14 residues. Trimming took 1 base from V and 4 from J, leaving 5 bases between them. CDR1 is SGHTA, CDR2 FQGNSA, per germline. CDR3 loop: CASSLEHYNSPLHF. The DNA for the CDR3 is TGTGCCAGCAGCTTAGAACATTATAATTCACCCCTCCACTTT.

CDR3 sequence reads: CASSLGSSAGELFF. CDR3 bases: TGTGCCAGCAGTTTGGGCAGTAGCGCCGGGGAGCTGTTTTTT. The gene calls are TRBV27 and TRBJ2-2, with D possibly TRBD2 on 5 matching bases. CDR1 and CDR2 from the germline V gene are MNHEY and SMNVEV (reference sequence). V dropped 3 bases and J dropped 6 bases, with 11 bases sitting between them. This CDR3 comprises 14 residues.

The V and J genes are TRBV6-1 and TRBJ2-7; 12 bases line up with TRBD1. V shed 3 bases, J shed 3 bases, and the junction held 3 bases outside the gene matches. The CDR3 has 15 residues. CDR1 is MNHNS and CDR2 is SASEGT in the germline V gene. CDR3 amino acids: CASSDGTGGGYEQYF. The CDR3 nucleotides are TGTGCCAGCAGTGACGGGACAGGGGGCGGCTACGAGCAGTACTTC.

The genes are TRBV27 and TRBJ1-1, with D perhaps matching TRBD1 (5 bases). The ends were cut back, 6 bases at V and 1 base at J, with 9 bases in the middle. CDR1 and CDR2 (germline): MNHEY, SMNVEV (reference sequence). This CDR3 has 13 amino acids. CDR3 sequence reads: CASRIGQNTEAFF. The DNA for the CDR3 is TGTGCCAGCAGGATCGGACAGAACACTGAAGCTTTCTTT.

The chain combines TRBV6-6 with TRBJ2-4, with D possibly called TRBD1 or TRBD2 (5 bases each). The V and J ends lost 2 bases and 0 bases respectively, with 5 bases between them. CDR1 is MNHNY, CDR2 SVGAGI, per germline (reference sequence). The CDR3 sequence is 14 residues long. CDR3 amino acids: CASSYGTAKNIQYF. For the CDR3, the DNA is TGTGCCAGCAGTTACGGGACAGCCAAAAACATTCAGTACTTC.

The rearrangement links TRBV29-1 to TRBJ1-5; no reliable D call. V dropped 4 bases and J dropped 2 bases, with 6 bases sitting between them. This CDR3 has 12 amino acids. Per the germline V gene, CDR1 is SQVTM and CDR2 is ANQGSEA. DNA for the CDR3: TGCAGCGTTGGGGAAGGCAATCAGCCCCAGCATTTT. Amino acids: CSVGEGNQPQHF.

The CDR3 region is CASSPRDRPDYEQYF. CDR3 sequence (DNA): TGTGCCAGCAGTCCCCGGGACCGCCCAGACTACGAGCAGTACTTC. The chain uses TRBV6-6 and TRBJ2-7; TRBD1 or TRBD2 may be the D gene (5 bases each). Germline CDR1 is MNHNY and CDR2 is SVGAGI (reference sequence). Trimming shortened V by 5 bases and J by 3 bases, and 17 bases separated the two germline ends. CDR3 length equals 15 residues.

The chain is built from TRBV7-9 and TRBJ2-7; D may correspond to TRBD1 or TRBD2 (5 bases each). V lost 5 bases, J lost 3 bases, and 14 bases lay in between. CDR1 is SEHNR, CDR2 FQNEAQ, per germline (reference sequence). This CDR3 comprises 14 residues. The CDR3 sequence is CASSPRDRNYEQYF. CDR3 in DNA: TGTGCCAGCAGCCCCCGGGACCGAAACTACGAGCAGTACTTC.